The 30 T cell receptor beta chains below all came from one sample that was sequenced in a study of T cell responses to AZD1222 COVID-19 vaccine. Profiled with immunoSEQ multiplex PCR; TCRdb holds only in-frame clones, not every one. The top ten clones hold over 9.5% of a sample with fewer than 200,000 clones, approximately 92% of them seen once. The material was peripheral blood, obtained on day 0 of AZD1222 vaccination. All receptors come from an adult in good health.

This clone was seen only once. The genes are TRBV6-2 or TRBV6-3 and TRBJ2-1; D is possibly TRBD2 (5 bases). V was cut by 0 bases and J by 8 bases, with 20 bases left in between. Germline loops: CDR1 MNHEY, CDR2 SVGEGT. CDR3 length equals 17 residues. CDR3 region: CASSYSRATLMVHEQFF. In DNA, the CDR3 is TGTGCCAGCAGTTACTCGAGGGCCACATTGATGGTCCATGAGCAGTTCTTC.

The chain uses TRBV4-1 and TRBJ1-6; D might be TRBD1 (5 bases). The germline CDR1 and CDR2 sequences are MGHRA and YSYEKL. This CDR3 contains 17 residues. Trimming removed 4 bases from V and 0 bases from J, with 13 bases in between. CDR3 residues: CASSPQEGVSYNSPLHF. In DNA, the CDR3 is TGCGCCAGCAGCCCCCAGGAAGGGGTCTCCTATAATTCACCCCTCCACTTT.

This sequence joins TRBV5-6 and TRBJ1-2; the D gene is possibly TRBD1 (6 bases). V was pared by 2 bases and J by 8 bases, with 13 bases between. This CDR3 has 13 residues. Per the germline V gene, CDR1 is SGHDT and CDR2 is YYEEEE. The CDR3 sequence is CASSFGRGRGYTF. CDR3 DNA sequence: TGTGCCAGCAGCTTCGGCAGGGGAAGAGGCTACACCTTC.

V and J are TRBV7-9 and TRBJ1-1; 10 bases map to TRBD1. J gave up 1 base and V 4 bases, and 3 bases lay outside the gene matches. Germline V gives CDR1 SEHNR, CDR2 FQNEAQ (reference sequence). CDR3 length: 15 amino acids. The DNA of the CDR3 is TGTGCCAGCAGCTCTTGGACAGGGGGGAACACTGAAGCTTTCTTT. Amino acid sequence: CASSSWTGGNTEAFF. Supplemented by reference TRBV7-9 and TRBJ1-1, the full variable domain reads DTGVSQNPRHKITKRGQNVTFRCDPISEHNRLYWYRQTLGQGPEFLTYFQNEAQLEKSRLLSDRFSAERPKGSFSTLEIQRTEQGDSAMYLCASSSWTGGNTEAFFGQGTRLTVV.

For the CDR3, the DNA is TGTGCCAGCAGTTTGCGGCTAGCCTACGAGCAGTACTTC. Residues: CASSLRLAYEQYF. The chain couples TRBV12-3 or TRBV12-4 to TRBJ2-7; D call uncertain. This CDR3 region has 13 residues. The V end lost 3 bases, the J end lost 2 bases, and 8 bases lay between the germline ends.

The chain recombines TRBV28 with TRBJ2-1, with 14 positions matching TRBD2. The ends lost 5 bases at V and 3 bases at J; junction bases unmatched: 6. The V gene's germline CDR1 is MDHEN and CDR2 SYDVKM. This CDR3 has 17 amino acids. The CDR3 loop is CASSQGLAGGSYNEQFF. Written as DNA, the CDR3 is TGTGCCAGCAGTCAAGGACTAGCGGGGGGCAGCTACAATGAGCAGTTCTTC.

The chain couples TRBV9 to TRBJ2-1; D is unresolved. V was trimmed by 0 bases and J by 0 bases, leaving 7 bases between them. The germline V gene encodes CDR1 SGDLS and CDR2 YYNGEE. This CDR3 comprises 15 residues. In DNA form, the CDR3 reads TGTGCCAGCAGCGTAGACCCCTCCTCCTACAATGAGCAGTTCTTC. Translation: CASSVDPSSYNEQFF.

J is TRBJ2-1 and V is TRBV15, with 11 bases aligning to TRBD2. Germline assignment: CDR1 LNHNV and CDR2 YYDKDF (reference sequence). Unmatched junction bases numbered 16, after V lost 6 bases and J lost 6 bases. There are 18 residues in the CDR3. The CDR3 nucleotides read TGTGCCACCAGGGGCTTATCCCCCGCCGGGACTAGCGGCAATGAGCAGTTCTTC. It codes for CATRGLSPAGTSGNEQFF.

CDR3 residues: CASSEGYNEQFF. In nucleotides, the CDR3 is TGCGCCAGCAGTGAGGGTTACAATGAGCAGTTCTTC. The chain employs TRBV10-1 and TRBJ2-1; D not certain. The ends were cut back, 2 bases at V and 4 bases at J, with 3 bases in the middle. The germline V gene encodes CDR1 WNHNN and CDR2 SYGVQD (reference sequence). This CDR3 spans 12 amino acids.

V usage is TRBV21-1 and J usage is TRBJ1-1; TRBD1 is taken as the D call from the table, unchecked against the DNA. TRBV21-1 represents a pseudogene. CDR3 length: 17 amino acids. CDR3 nucleotide sequence: TGTGCCAGCAGCAAAGAGGCAGGGATGGGATGTAGCACTGAAGCTTTCTTT. The encoded protein is CASSKEAGMGCSTEAFF.

The chain combines TRBV7-9 with TRBJ2-7; D is unresolved. This CDR3 is built from 12 residues. Trimming pared 6 bases from V and 5 bases from J, leaving 11 bases between. Germline V gene data show CDR1 as SEHNR and CDR2 as FQNEAQ (reference sequence). CDR3 DNA: TGTGCCAGCAGTTACAGTGGTCACGAGCAGTACTTC. Translating it yields CASSYSGHEQYF.

This clone was seen a handful of times. The chain is built from TRBV5-1 and TRBJ2-7; 10 bases match TRBD1. Germline CDR1 SGHRS, CDR2 YFSETQ. The CDR3 totals 14 residues. V trimming: 4 bases; J trimming: 3 bases; junction bases outside the gene matches: 4. The CDR3 region is CASSLRTGGYEQYF. CDR3 sequence (DNA): TGCGCCAGCAGCCTAAGGACAGGGGGCTACGAGCAGTACTTC.

The chain employs TRBV19 and TRBJ1-5; D not certain. The CDR3 is 13 residues long. V gave up 9 bases and J gave up 4 bases, with 13 bases separating them. Germline V lookup: CDR1 LNHDA, CDR2 SQIVND (reference sequence). The CDR3 region has the DNA TGTGCCAGCCAGTCCCTCCTTAATCAGCCCCAGCATTTT. Its protein product is CASQSLLNQPQHF.

The chain employs TRBV6-2 or TRBV6-3 and TRBJ2-6, with 7 bases fitting TRBD1. Germline CDR1 MNHEY, CDR2 SVGEGT. The V segment lost 5 bases and the J segment 0 bases; nucleotides outside the gene matches: 7. This CDR3 has 17 amino acids. Here the CDR3 DNA reads TGTGCCAGCAGTACGGGACAGTTCTACTCTGGGGCCAACGTCCTGACTTTC. Translating it yields CASSTGQFYSGANVLTF.

CDR3 nucleotide sequence: TGTGCCAGCAGCCCCTACCAGACAGATACGCAGTATTTT. Its protein product is CASSPYQTDTQYF. The chain joins TRBV14 to TRBJ2-3; no clear D. V dropped 4 bases and J dropped 3 bases, with 8 bases sitting between them. The CDR3 is 13 amino acids. Germline loops: CDR1 SGHDN, CDR2 FVKESK.

The rearrangement joins TRBV12-3 or TRBV12-4 to TRBJ1-4; 7 positions agree with TRBD1. V lost 8 bases, J lost 9 bases, and 9 bases stayed unmatched. This CDR3 has 13 residues. Here the CDR3 reads CASQGDTPKKLFF. The CDR3 DNA reads as TGTGCCAGCCAGGGGGACACGCCGAAAAAACTGTTTTTT.

The V and J genes are TRBV6-1 and TRBJ1-2, with D tentatively TRBD1 (5 bases). The CDR3 totals 15 residues. Trimming stripped 3 bases from V and 3 bases from J, with 14 bases between. CDR1 is MNHNS and CDR2 is SASEGT in the germline V gene. CDR3 nucleotide sequence: TGTGCCAGCAGTGACGCTCCGGGGGGGTACTATGGCTACACCTTC. It translates to CASSDAPGGYYGYTF.

This chain uses TRBV29-1 with TRBJ2-7, with D perhaps assigned TRBD1 or TRBD2 (5 bases each). CDR1 and CDR2 (germline): SQVTM, ANQGSEA. The CDR3 has 13 residues. Trimming left V 1 base short and J 6 bases short, with 13 bases between. In DNA form, the CDR3 reads TGCAGCGTTGAAGGATCCGGGACCACCGAGCAGTACTTC. Protein sequence: CSVEGSGTTEQYF.

The chain recombines TRBV14 with TRBJ1-5; maybe TRBD1 (6 bases). The CDR3 sequence is 13 residues long. V was shortened by 2 bases and J by 4 bases, with 6 bases between the two germline ends. Germline-derived CDR1 and CDR2 are SGHDN and FVKESK. The CDR3 is CASSQTGNQPQHF. As DNA, the CDR3 is TGTGCCAGCAGCCAAACAGGGAATCAGCCCCAGCATTTT.

V and J are TRBV30 and TRBJ2-3; D possibly matches TRBD1 or TRBD2 (5 bases each). Germline CDR1 and CDR2: GTSNPN and SVGIG (reference sequence). The CDR3 has 15 amino acids. V lost 3 bases to trimming and J lost 0 bases, with 13 bases between them. The CDR3: CAWSALGASTDTQYF. In DNA, the CDR3 is TGTGCCTGGAGCGCCCTCGGGGCTAGCACAGATACGCAGTATTTT.

The CDR3 spells CASSLARKRVGETQYF. The CDR3, as DNA: TGTGCCAGCAGCTTAGCAAGGAAACGGGTTGGGGAGACCCAGTACTTC. V gene TRBV7-8 combines with J gene TRBJ2-5, with no clear D. Between the trimmed V and J ends, which lost 0 bases and 5 bases, there was a span of 16 bases. The CDR3 loop spans 16 amino acids. Looked up from germline, CDR1 is SGHVS and CDR2 is FQNEAQ.

There are a few counts of this clone. This chain links TRBV6-5 with TRBJ2-7; no clear D gene. Deletions cut 5 bases from V and 0 bases from J, with 14 bases between. CDR1 is MNHEY and CDR2 is SVGAGI in the germline V gene. The CDR3 runs to 15 residues. Here the CDR3 DNA reads TGTGCCAGCAGTCCTGGGTACTCGGGCTCCTACGAGCAGTACTTC. It translates to CASSPGYSGSYEQYF.

This clone was counted once. V gene TRBV5-5 combines with J gene TRBJ2-7; the match to TRBD2 covers 7 bases. Unmatched junction bases numbered 2, after V lost 1 base and J lost 4 bases. The CDR3 is 13 amino acids. Germline V gene lookup returns CDR1 SGHKS and CDR2 YYEKEE (reference sequence). The chain's CDR3 is CASSLPGGYEQYF. CDR3 coding DNA: TGTGCCAGCAGCTTGCCCGGGGGGTACGAGCAGTACTTC.

This clone was observed a single time. The DNA of the CDR3 is TGTGCCAGCAGCTCCGGGCTAGCGGGGGGCCCTAATGAGCAGTTCTTC. Protein product: CASSSGLAGGPNEQFF. The chain has TRBV7-9 and TRBJ2-1, with TRBD2 matching over 11 bases. CDR3 length: 16 residues. Germline loops: CDR1 SEHNR, CDR2 FQNEAQ (reference sequence). J gave up 7 bases and V 4 bases, and 9 bases lay outside the gene matches.

As to this clone: A read error may account for a junction end that differs from germline. The chain links TRBV30 to TRBJ2-1, with a tentative D call TRBD2 (7 bases). Per the germline V gene, CDR1 is GTSNPN and CDR2 is SVGIG (reference sequence). The CDR3 length is 11 residues. The CDR3 loop reads CAWKGGTFVIF. The DNA for the CDR3 is TGTGCCTGGAAGGGAGGGACATTTGTTATCTTC.

V and J are TRBV2 and TRBJ2-1, with D possibly TRBD1 on 6 matching bases. CDR1 and CDR2 (germline): SNHLY, FYNNEI. The CDR3 spans 11 residues. Trimming took 6 bases from V and 9 from J, leaving 9 bases between them. Here the CDR3 DNA reads TGTGCCAGCAGGCGACAGGCTGAGCAGTTCTTC. Encoded protein: CASRRQAEQFF. Full variable domain (remainder filled in from reference TRBV2 and TRBJ2-1): EPEVTQTPSHQVTQMGQEVILRCVPISNHLYFYWYRQILGQKVEFLVSFYNNEISEKSEIFDDQFSVERPDGSNFTLKIRSTKLEDSAMYFCASRRQAEQFFGPGTRLTVL.

This clone has a single count. This chain links TRBV19 with TRBJ1-5; possibly TRBD1 for D (6 bases). The CDR3 sequence is 16 residues long. Trimming left V 5 bases short and J 3 bases short, with 17 bases between. The V gene's germline CDR1 is LNHDA and CDR2 SQIVND (reference sequence). The DNA of the CDR3 is TGTGCCAGTAGTCTCGCCTTGGACAGATACAATCAGCCCCAGCATTTT. Translation gives CASSLALDRYNQPQHF.

The chain joins TRBV7-2 to TRBJ2-2; a possible D gene is TRBD2 (6 bases). The CDR3 is made up of 14 amino acids. Trimming stripped 5 bases from V and 2 bases from J, with 9 bases between. Germline V CDR1 and CDR2: SGHTA, FQGNSA. CDR3 sequence: CASSATSNTGELFF. In nucleotides, the CDR3 is TGTGCCAGCAGCGCCACTAGCAACACCGGGGAGCTGTTTTTT.

The gene calls are TRBV9 and TRBJ1-1; D may be TRBD1 (6 bases). The CDR3 loop spans 13 amino acids. CDR1 and CDR2 from the germline V gene are SGDLS and YYNGEE. V was shortened by 0 bases and J by 3 bases, with 6 bases between the two germline ends. Here the CDR3 reads CASSVGGHTEAFF. The CDR3 DNA reads TGTGCCAGCAGCGTAGGGGGGCACACTGAAGCTTTCTTT.

The V call is TRBV28, the J call TRBJ1-2; D is unresolved. The V gene's germline CDR1 is MDHEN and CDR2 SYDVKM. There are 16 residues in the CDR3. V lost 6 bases and J lost 5, with 22 bases in between. The CDR3 nucleotides are TGTGCCAGCAGCCTAGCCCCCACAAAGGAATTATATGGCTACACCTTC. Protein product: CASSLAPTKELYGYTF.